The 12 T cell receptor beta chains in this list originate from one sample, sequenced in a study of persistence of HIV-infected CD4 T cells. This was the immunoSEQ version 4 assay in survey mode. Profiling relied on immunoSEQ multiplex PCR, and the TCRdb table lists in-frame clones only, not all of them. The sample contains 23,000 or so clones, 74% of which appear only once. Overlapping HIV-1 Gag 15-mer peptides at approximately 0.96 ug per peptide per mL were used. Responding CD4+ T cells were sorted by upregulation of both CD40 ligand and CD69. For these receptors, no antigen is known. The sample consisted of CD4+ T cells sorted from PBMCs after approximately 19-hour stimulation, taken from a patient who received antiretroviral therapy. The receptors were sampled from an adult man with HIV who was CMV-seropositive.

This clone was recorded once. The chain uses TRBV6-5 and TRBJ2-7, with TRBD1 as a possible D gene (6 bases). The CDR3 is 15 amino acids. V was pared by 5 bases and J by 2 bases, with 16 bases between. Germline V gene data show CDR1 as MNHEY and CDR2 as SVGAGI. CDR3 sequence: CASSPRGVETYEQYF. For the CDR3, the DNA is TGTGCCAGCAGTCCCAGGGGTGTGGAAACCTACGAGCAGTACTTC.

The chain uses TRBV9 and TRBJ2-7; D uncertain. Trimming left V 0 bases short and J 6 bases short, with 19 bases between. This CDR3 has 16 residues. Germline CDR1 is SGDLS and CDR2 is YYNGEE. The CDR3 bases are TGTGCCAGCAGCGTAGGGCCATTTGGGTTTCTCCCCGAGCAGTACTTC. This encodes CASSVGPFGFLPEQYF.

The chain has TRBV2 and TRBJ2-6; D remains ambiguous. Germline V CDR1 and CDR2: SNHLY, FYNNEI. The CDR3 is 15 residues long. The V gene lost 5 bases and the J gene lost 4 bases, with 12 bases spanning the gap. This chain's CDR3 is CASSSSRAGANVLTF. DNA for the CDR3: TGTGCCAGCAGTTCCTCCCGGGCCGGGGCCAACGTCCTGACTTTC.

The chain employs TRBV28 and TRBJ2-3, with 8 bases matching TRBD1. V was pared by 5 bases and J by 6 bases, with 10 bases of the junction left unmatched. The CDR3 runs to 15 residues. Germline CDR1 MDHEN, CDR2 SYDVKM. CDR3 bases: TGTGCCAGCAGTGCATCAGGGGGCTATGGGGATACGCAGTATTTT. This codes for CASSASGGYGDTQYF.

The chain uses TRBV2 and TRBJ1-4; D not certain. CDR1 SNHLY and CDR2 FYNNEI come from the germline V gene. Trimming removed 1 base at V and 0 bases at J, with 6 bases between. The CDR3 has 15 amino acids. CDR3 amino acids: CASSEDGSTNEKLFF. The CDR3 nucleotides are TGTGCCAGCAGTGAAGATGGATCAACTAATGAAAAACTGTTTTTT.

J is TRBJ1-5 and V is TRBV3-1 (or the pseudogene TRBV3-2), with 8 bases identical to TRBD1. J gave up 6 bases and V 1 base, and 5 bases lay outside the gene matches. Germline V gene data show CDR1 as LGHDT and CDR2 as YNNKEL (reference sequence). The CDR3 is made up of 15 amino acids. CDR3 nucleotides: TGTGCCAGCAGCCAAGGGACAGGGATGTTTCAGCCCCAGCATTTT. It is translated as CASSQGTGMFQPQHF.

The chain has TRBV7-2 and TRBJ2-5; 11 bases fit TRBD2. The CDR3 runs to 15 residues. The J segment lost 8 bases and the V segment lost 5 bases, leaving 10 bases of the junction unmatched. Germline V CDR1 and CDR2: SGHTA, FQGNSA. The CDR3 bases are TGTGCCAGCAGCACAGAGGTAGCGGGGGGGAGTACCCAGTACTTC. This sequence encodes CASSTEVAGGSTQYF.

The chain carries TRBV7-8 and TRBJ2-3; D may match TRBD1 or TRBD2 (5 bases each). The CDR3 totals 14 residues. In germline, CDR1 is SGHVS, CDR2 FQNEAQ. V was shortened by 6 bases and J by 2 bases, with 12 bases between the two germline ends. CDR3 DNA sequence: TGTGCCAGCAGGTGGGGACCTTACACAGATACGCAGTATTTT. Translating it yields CASRWGPYTDTQYF.

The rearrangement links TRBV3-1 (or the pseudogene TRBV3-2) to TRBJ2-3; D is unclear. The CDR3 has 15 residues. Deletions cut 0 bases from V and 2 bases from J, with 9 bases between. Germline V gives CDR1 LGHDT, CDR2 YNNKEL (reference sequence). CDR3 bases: TGTGCCAGCAGCCAAGATAGGCTTTCCACAGATACGCAGTATTTT. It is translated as CASSQDRLSTDTQYF.

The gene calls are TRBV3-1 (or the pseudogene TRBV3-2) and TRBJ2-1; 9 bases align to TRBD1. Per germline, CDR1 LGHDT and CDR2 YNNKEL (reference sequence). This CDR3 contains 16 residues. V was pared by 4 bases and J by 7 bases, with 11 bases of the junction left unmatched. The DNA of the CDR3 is TGTGCCAGCAGCCTACAAACGACAGGGGGATCGAATGAGCAGTTCTTC. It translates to CASSLQTTGGSNEQFF.

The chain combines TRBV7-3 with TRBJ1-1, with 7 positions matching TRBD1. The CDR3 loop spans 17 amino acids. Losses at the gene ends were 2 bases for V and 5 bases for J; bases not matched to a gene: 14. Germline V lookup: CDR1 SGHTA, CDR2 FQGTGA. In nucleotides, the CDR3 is TGTGCCAGCAGCTTAGGTAACCTACTCAGGGGGGGTACTGAAGCTTTCTTT. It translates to CASSLGNLLRGGTEAFF. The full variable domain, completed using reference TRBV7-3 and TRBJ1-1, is GAGVSQTPSNKVTEKGKYVELRCDPISGHTALYWYRQSLGQGPEFLIYFQGTGAADDSGLPNDRFFAVRPEGSVSTLKIQRTERGDSAVYLCASSLGNLLRGGTEAFFGQGTRLTVV.

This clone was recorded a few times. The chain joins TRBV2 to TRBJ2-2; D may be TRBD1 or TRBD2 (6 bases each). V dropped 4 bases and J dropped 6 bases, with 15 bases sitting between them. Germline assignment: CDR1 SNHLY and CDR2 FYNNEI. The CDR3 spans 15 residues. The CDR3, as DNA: TGTGCCAGCAGTGTATCAGGGGAGGACTCCGGGGAGCTGTTTTTT. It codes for CASSVSGEDSGELFF.